What follows describes a single TCR beta chain. Its antigen remains unidentified. Authors' processing steps: The detection floor for productive clonotype frequency was 2.59 x 10-5. Profiling relied on immunoSEQ multiplex PCR, and the TCRdb table lists in-frame clones only, not all of them. V, J and clone size are taken as reported in that table, and D and trimming were inferred from the DNA itself. Among about 24,000 clones listed, 60% to 85% were seen once. The sample comes from a study of STAT5B mutations in CD4+ large granular lymphocyte leukemia. On the study more broadly: Among healthy donors, a particular HLA allele went with more CDR3 'QG' motifs. Findings and caveats of the study: Patient CD4-sorted repertoires stayed more clonal than healthy ones after leukemic-clone removal.

The TCR sequence derives from a human donor in good health. The sequencing sample was made of CD4+ T cells from blood buffy coats.

Here the CDR3 reads CASAIVNNQPQHF. CDR3 nucleotide sequence: TGTGCCAGCGCGATCGTTAACAATCAGCCCCAGCATTTT. The gene calls are TRBV6-5 and TRBJ1-5; D remains unclear. Germline V gene lookup returns CDR1 MNHEY and CDR2 SVGAGI. The CDR3 covers 13 residues. Trimming left V 8 bases short and J 3 bases short, with 11 bases between.